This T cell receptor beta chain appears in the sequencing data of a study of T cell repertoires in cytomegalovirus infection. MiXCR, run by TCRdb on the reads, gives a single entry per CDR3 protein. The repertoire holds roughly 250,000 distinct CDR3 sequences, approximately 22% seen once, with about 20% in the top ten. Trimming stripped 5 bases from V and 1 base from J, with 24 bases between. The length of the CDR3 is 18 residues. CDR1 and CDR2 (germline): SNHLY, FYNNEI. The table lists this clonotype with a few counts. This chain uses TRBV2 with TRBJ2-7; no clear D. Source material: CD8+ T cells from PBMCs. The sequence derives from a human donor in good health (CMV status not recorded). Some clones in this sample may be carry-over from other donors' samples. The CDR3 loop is CASSWSMLIPGRSYEQYF. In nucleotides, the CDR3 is TGTGCCAGCAGTTGGTCTATGCTGATTCCGGGCCGGTCCTACGAGCAGTACTTC.